This T cell receptor (beta chain) appears in the sequencing data of a study of cytomegalovirus exposure and HLA in healthy donors. Study-level background: About 85 million unique TCRs from HLA-typed donors were held in an early release of data. Points from the study as a whole: TCR beta V- and J-gene trimming was later associated with a missense DCLRE1C variant. Altogether, some 170 TCR beta chains were recorded as cytomegalovirus-associated.

The CDR3 is 11 amino acids. Trimming pared 4 bases from V and 8 bases from J, leaving 6 bases between. CDR1 and CDR2 (germline): SGHTA, FQGNSA. With 60 Vbeta and 13 Jbeta primers, the PCR was carried out. Original processing notes: Around 10 million of the about 80 million unique TCR beta chains counted in a later analysis were shared. Libraries were prepared by immunoSEQ multiplex PCR; TCRdb keeps only in-frame clonotypes and omits some of them. V and J calls plus clone size are reproduced from that table; the DNA served to infer D and trimming. The data hold 130,000 or so clones, with about four fifths observed a single time. A note on this clone: Its antigen is not known.

This clonotype was sampled from a woman in her thirties or forties in good health and CMV-seronegative. The rearrangement joins TRBV7-2 to TRBJ2-1; D gene uncertain. The material sequenced was PBMCs. CDR3 coding DNA: TGTGCCAGCAGCTCCCGTCATGAGCAGTTCTTC. Translation gives CASSSRHEQFF.